The entry below describes one T cell receptor (beta chain). What this receptor recognizes is not known. Qualities for individual bases were not recorded, and no much larger clone is one base off. This record belongs to a study of T cell changes during pregnancy in multiple sclerosis (dated by TCRdb to the late 2010s). With regard to the full study: The study looked at changes in the T cell repertoire across pregnancy in women with multiple sclerosis.

Library generation was performed with the immunoSEQ multiplex PCR assay. TCRdb's version of the immuneACCESS table is confined to in-frame rearrangements and falls short of the full clone set. An unresolved V gene accounts for under half of the shortfall where checked; the remainder is of unknown origin. This sample holds about 36,000 clones; 70% to 90% were observed only once. The ten largest clones capture roughly 0.52% of the sample. The germline V and J ends show losses of 0 bases and 4 bases respectively, and no gene match explains 5 bases of the junction. The CDR3, cysteine through phenylalanine, is 17 amino acids long. The DNA shown is the 51-base CDR3, in frame from base 1. Per the germline V gene (reference sequence), LNHDA is the CDR1 and SQIVND is the CDR2.

The chain employs TRBV19 and TRBJ2-1, and TRBD2 aligns with 11 junction nucleotides. The material sequenced was CD4+ T cells from peripheral blood mononuclear cells, taken in the first trimester of pregnancy. The receptor's source is a female donor with multiple sclerosis, enrolled in a pregnancy study. The CDR3 region has the sequence CASSIDVTSGSYNEQFF. The nucleotides are TGTGCCAGTAGTATAGATGTAACTAGCGGGAGTTACAATGAGCAGTTCTTC.